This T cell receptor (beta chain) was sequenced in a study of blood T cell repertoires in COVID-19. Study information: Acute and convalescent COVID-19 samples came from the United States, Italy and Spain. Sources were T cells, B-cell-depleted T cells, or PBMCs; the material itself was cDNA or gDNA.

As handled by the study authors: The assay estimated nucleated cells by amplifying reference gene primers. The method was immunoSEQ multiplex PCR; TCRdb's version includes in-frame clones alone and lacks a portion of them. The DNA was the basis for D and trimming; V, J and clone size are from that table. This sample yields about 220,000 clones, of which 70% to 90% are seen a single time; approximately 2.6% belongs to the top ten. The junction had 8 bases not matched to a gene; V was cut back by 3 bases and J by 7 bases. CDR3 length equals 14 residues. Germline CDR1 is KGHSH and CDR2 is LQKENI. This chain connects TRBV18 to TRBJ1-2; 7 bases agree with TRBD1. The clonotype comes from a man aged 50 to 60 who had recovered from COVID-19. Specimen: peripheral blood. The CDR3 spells CASSPRQGGSGYTF. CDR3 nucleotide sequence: TGTGCCAGCTCACCTCGCCAGGGGGGCAGTGGCTACACCTTC. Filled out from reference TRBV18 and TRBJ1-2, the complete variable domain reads NAGVMQNPRHLVRRRGQEARLRCSPMKGHSHVYWYRQLPEEGLKFMVYLQKENIIDESGMPKERFSAEFPKEGPSILRIQQVVRGDSAAYFCASSPRQGGSGYTFGSGTRLTVV.